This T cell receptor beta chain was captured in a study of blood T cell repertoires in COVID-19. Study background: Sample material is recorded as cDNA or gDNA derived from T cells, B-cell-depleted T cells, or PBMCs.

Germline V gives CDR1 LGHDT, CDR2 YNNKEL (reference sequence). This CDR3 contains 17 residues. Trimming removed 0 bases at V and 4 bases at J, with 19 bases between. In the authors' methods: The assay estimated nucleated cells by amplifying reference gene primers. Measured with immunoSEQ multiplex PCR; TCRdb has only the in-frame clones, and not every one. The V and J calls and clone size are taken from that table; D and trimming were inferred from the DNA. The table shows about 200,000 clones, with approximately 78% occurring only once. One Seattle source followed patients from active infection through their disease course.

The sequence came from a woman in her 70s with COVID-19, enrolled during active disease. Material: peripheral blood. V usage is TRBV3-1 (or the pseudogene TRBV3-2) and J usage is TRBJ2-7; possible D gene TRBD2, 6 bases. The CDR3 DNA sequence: TGTGCCAGCAGCCAAGATGGAGGAGGGAGTGTGGAATACGAGCAGTACTTC. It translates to CASSQDGGGSVEYEQYF.